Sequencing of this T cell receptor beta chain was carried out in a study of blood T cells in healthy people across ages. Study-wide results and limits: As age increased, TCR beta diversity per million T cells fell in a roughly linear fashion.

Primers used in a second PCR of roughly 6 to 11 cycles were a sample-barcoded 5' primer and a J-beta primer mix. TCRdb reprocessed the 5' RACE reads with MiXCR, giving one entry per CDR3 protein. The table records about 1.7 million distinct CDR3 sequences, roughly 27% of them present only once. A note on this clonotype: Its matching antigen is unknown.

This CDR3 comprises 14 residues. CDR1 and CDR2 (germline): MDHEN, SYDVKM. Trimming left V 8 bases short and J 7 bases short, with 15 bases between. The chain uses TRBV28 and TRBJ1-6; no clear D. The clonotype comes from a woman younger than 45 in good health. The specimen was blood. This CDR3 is CASHRESRNSPLHF. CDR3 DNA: TGTGCCAGCCATAGGGAGAGTAGGAATTCACCCCTCCACTTT. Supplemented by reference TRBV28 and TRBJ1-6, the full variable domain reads DVKVTQSSRYLVKRTGEKVFLECVQDMDHENMFWYRQDPGLGLRLIYFSYDVKMKEKGDIPEGYSVSREKKERFSLILESASTNQTSMYLCASHRESRNSPLHFGNGTRLTVT.